This T cell receptor beta chain was recorded in a study of T cells in localized non-small cell lung cancer. Some clones are missing from TCRdb's copy, which holds only in-frame ones; the method was immunoSEQ multiplex PCR. In the table there are fewer than 50,000 clones, roughly 83% of which are singletons. CDR3 length: 17 residues. The trim removed 0 bases at V and 4 bases at J, leaving 4 bases unmatched. Germline loops: CDR1 LGHNA, CDR2 YSLEER. This clone was picked up one time. No antigen is known for it. Study-level results: Among blood samples, higher T cell density accompanied longer overall survival. T cell clonality was highest in uninvolved adjacent lung, above tumor.

Sequences were derived from PBMCs, sampled before any cancer treatment. This sequence joins TRBV4-3 and TRBJ2-1; 12 nucleotides line up with TRBD2. This sequence originates from a man between 40 and 70 years old with stage II lung adenocarcinoma. CDR3 in DNA: TGCGCCAGCAGCCAAGATTATGGACTAGCGGGATACAATGAGCAGTTCTTC. Encoded protein: CASSQDYGLAGYNEQFF.